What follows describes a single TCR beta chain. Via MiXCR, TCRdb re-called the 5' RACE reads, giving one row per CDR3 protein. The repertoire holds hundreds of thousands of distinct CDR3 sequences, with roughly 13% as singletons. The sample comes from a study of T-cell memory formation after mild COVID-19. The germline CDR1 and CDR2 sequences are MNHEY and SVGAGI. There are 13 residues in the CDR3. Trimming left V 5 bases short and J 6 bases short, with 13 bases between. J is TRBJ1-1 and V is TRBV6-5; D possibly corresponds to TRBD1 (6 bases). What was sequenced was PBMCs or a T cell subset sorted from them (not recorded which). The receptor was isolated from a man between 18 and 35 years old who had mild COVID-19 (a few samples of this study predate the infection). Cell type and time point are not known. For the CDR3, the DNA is TGTGCCAGCAGTAAGAGGGACAACGCTGAAGCTTTCTTT. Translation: CASSKRDNAEAFF.